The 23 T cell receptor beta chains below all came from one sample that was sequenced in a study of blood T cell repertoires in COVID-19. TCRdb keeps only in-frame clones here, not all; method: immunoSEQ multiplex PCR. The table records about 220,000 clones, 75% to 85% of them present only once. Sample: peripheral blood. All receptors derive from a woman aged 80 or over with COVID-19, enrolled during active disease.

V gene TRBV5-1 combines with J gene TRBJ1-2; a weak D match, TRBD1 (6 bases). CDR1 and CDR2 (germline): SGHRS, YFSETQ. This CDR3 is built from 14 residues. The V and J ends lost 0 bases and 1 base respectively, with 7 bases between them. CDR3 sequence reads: CASSLGDINYGYTF. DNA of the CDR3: TGCGCCAGCAGCTTGGGGGACATTAACTATGGCTACACCTTC.

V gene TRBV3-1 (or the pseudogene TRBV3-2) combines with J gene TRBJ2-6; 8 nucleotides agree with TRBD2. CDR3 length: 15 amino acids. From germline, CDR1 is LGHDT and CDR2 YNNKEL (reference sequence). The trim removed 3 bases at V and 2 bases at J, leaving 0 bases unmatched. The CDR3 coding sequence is TGTGCCAGCAGCCACGGGGGGGCTGGGGCCAACGTCCTGACTTTC. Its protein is CASSHGGAGANVLTF.

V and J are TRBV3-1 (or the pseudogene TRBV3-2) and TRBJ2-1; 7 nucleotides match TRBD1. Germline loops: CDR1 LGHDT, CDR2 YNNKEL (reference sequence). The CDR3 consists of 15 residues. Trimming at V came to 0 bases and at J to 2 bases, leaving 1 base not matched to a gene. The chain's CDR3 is CASSQEGQAYNEQFF. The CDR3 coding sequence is TGTGCCAGCAGCCAAGAAGGACAGGCCTACAATGAGCAGTTCTTC.

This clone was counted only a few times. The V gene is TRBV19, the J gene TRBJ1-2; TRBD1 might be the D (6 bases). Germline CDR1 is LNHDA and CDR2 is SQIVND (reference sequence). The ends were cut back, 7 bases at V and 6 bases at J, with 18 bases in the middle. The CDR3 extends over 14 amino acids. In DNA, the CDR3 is TGTGCCAGTACCCCCGTCTGGGGGGGCGATGGCTACACCTTC. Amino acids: CASTPVWGGDGYTF.

CDR3 DNA sequence: TGTGCCAGTAGTTCGGGGACAGGGGGCTACGAGCAGTACTTC. Translation: CASSSGTGGYEQYF. This chain uses TRBV19 with TRBJ2-7, with 11 bases that match TRBD1. With 5 bases clipped from V and 3 bases from J, the junction kept 3 bases outside the gene matches. Germline CDR1 LNHDA, CDR2 SQIVND (reference sequence). The CDR3 spans 14 residues. Full variable domain (outside the CDR3, taken from reference TRBV19 and TRBJ2-7): DGGITQSPKYLFRKEGQNVTLSCEQNLNHDAMYWYRQDPGQGLRLIYYSQIVNDFQKGDIAEGYSVSREKKESFPLTVTSAQKNPTAFYLCASSSGTGGYEQYFGPGTRLTVT.

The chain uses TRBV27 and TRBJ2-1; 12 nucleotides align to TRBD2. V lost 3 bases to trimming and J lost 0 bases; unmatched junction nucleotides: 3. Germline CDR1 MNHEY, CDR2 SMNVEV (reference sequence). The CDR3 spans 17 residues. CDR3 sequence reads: CASSFQTSGSSYNEQFF. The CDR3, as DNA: TGTGCCAGCAGTTTCCAGACTAGCGGGAGCTCCTACAATGAGCAGTTCTTC.

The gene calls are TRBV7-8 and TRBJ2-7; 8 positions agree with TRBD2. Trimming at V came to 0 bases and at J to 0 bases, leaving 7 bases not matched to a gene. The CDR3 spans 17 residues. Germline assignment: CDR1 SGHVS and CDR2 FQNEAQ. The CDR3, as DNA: TGTGCCAGCAGCTTAGCGTACCGGGAGGGGACCTCCTACGAGCAGTACTTC. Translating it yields CASSLAYREGTSYEQYF.

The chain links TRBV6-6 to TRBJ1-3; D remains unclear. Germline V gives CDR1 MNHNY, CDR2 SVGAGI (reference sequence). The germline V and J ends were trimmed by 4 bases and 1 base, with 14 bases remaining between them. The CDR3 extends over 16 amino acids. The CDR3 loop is CASSFLRDQSGNTIYF. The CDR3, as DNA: TGTGCCAGCAGTTTCCTCCGGGATCAATCTGGAAACACCATATATTTT.

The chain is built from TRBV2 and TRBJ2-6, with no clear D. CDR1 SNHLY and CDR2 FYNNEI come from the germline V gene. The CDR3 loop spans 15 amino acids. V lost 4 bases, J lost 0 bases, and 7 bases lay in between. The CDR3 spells CASSGQSSGANVLTF. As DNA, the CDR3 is TGTGCCAGCAGTGGACAAAGCTCTGGGGCCAACGTCCTGACTTTC.

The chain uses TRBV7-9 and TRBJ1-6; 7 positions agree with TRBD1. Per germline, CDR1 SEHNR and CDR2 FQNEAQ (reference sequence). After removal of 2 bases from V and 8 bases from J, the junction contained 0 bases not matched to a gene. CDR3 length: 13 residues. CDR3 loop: CASSLQGDSPLHF. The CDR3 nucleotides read TGTGCCAGCAGCTTACAGGGGGATTCACCCCTCCACTTT.

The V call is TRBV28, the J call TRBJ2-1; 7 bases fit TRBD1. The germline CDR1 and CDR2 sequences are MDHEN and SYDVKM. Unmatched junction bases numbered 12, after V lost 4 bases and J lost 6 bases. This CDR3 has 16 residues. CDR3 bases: TGTGCCAGCAGTTCTACAGGGGATGGGGTTACCAATGAGCAGTTCTTC. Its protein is CASSSTGDGVTNEQFF.

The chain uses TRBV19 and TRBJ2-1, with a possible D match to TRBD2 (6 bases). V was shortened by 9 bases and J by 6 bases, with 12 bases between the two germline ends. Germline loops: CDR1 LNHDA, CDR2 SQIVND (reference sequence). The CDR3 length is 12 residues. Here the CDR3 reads CASGRRGNEQFF. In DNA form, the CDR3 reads TGTGCCAGCGGGAGAAGGGGCAATGAGCAGTTCTTC. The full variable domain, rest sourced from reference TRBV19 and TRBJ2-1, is DGGITQSPKYLFRKEGQNVTLSCEQNLNHDAMYWYRQDPGQGLRLIYYSQIVNDFQKGDIAEGYSVSREKKESFPLTVTSAQKNPTAFYLCASGRRGNEQFFGPGTRLTVL.

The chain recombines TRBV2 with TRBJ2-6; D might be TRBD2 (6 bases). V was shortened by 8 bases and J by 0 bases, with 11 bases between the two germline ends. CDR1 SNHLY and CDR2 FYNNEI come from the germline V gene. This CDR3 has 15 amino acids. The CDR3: CASAAEGSGANVLTF. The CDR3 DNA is TGTGCCAGCGCCGCGGAGGGCTCTGGGGCCAACGTCCTGACTTTC. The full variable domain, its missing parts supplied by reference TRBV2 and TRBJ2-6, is EPEVTQTPSHQVTQMGQEVILRCVPISNHLYFYWYRQILGQKVEFLVSFYNNEISEKSEIFDDQFSVERPDGSNFTLKIRSTKLEDSAMYFCASAAEGSGANVLTFGAGSRLTVL.

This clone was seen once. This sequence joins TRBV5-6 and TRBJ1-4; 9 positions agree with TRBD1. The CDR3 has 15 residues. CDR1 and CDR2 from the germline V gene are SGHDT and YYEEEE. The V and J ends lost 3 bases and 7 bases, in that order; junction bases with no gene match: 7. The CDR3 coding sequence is TGTGCCAGCAGCTCGACAGGGGGGCAGAGTGAAAAACTGTTTTTT. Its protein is CASSSTGGQSEKLFF. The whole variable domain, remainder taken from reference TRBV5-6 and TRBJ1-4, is DAGVTQSPTHLIKTRGQQVTLRCSPKSGHDTVSWYQQALGQGPQFIFQYYEEEERQRGNFPDRFSGHQFPNYSSELNVNALLLGDSALYLCASSSTGGQSEKLFFGSGTQLSVL.

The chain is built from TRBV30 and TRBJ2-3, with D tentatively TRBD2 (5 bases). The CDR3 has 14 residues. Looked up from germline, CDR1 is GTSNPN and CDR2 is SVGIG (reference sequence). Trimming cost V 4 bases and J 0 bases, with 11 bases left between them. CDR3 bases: TGTGCCTGGAAGTACGGCGGGAGCACAGATACGCAGTATTTT. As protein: CAWKYGGSTDTQYF.

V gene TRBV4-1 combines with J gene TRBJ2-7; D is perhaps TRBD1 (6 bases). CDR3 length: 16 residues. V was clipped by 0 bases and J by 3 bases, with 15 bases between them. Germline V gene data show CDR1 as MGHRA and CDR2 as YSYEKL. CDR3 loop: CASSQDHGTFNYEQYF. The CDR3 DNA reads TGCGCCAGCAGCCAAGATCACGGGACATTCAACTACGAGCAGTACTTC.

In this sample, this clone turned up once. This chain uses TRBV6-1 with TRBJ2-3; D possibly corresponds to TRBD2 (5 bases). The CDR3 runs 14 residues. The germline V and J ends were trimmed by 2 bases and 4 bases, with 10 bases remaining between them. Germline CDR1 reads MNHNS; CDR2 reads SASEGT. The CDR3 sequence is CASSEPGMADTQYF. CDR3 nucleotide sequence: TGTGCCAGCAGTGAACCGGGGATGGCAGATACGCAGTATTTT.

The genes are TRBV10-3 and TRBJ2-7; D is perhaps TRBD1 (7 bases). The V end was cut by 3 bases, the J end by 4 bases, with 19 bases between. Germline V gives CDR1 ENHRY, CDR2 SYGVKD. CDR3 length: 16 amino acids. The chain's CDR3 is CAISDPGDSRGYEQYF. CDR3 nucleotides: TGTGCCATCAGTGACCCGGGGGACAGCAGAGGTTACGAGCAGTACTTC.

CDR3 nucleotide sequence: TGTGCCAGCAACGGGTGGGGGCCGAGGACTGAAGCTTTCTTT. Its translation: CASNGWGPRTEAFF. This chain joins TRBV6-5 and TRBJ1-1, with a weak D call TRBD1 (6 bases). This CDR3 has 14 amino acids. V lost 7 bases and J lost 5, with 17 bases in between. The germline V gene has CDR1 MNHEY and CDR2 SVGAGI.

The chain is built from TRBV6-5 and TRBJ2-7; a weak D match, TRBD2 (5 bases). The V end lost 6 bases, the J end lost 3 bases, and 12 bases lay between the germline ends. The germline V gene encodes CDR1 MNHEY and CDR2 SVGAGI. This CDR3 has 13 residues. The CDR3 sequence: CASRLARDYEQYF. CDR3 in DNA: TGTGCCAGCAGGCTAGCTAGAGACTACGAGCAGTACTTC.

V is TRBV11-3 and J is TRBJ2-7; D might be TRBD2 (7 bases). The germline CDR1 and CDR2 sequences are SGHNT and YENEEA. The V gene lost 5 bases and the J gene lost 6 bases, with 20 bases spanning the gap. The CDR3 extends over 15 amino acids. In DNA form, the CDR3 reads TGTGCCAGCAGCCCCGGCCCGGGGGGCACCGGCGAGCAGTACTTC. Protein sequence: CASSPGPGGTGEQYF.

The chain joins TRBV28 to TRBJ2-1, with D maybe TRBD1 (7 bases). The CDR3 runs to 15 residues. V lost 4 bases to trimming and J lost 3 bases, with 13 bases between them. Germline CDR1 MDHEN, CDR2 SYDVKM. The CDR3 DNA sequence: TGTGCCAGCAGTTCGGCGGGACAGCTCTACAATGAGCAGTTCTTC. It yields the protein CASSSAGQLYNEQFF.

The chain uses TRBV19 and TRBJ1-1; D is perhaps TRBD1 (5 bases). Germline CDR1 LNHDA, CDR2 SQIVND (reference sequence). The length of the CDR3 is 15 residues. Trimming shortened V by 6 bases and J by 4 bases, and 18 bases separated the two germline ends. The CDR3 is CASRSPQGSTTEAFF. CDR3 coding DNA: TGTGCCAGTAGGAGTCCCCAGGGAAGTACCACTGAAGCTTTCTTT.